This T cell receptor beta chain is drawn from a study of blood T cell repertoires in COVID-19. Study as a whole: Sources were T cells, B-cell-depleted T cells, or PBMCs; the material itself was cDNA or gDNA.

CDR1 and CDR2 (germline): SGHVS, FQNEAQ. The CDR3 has 16 residues. V dropped 3 bases and J dropped 4; count of bases not matched to a gene: 6. Original processing notes: Amplification of reference gene primers provided the estimated nucleated cell counts. Sequencing used immunoSEQ multiplex PCR; TCRdb keeps in-frame clones, though not all of them. V, J and clone size were drawn from that table, and D and trimming were deduced from the DNA. The table records 200,000 to 250,000 clones, 86% of them present only once. Sequenced input: peripheral blood. The origin of this receptor is a man over 45 with acute or convalescent COVID-19. The chain carries TRBV7-8 and TRBJ1-5; 10 positions match TRBD1. CDR3 region: CASSFGQGVDNQPQHF. DNA for the CDR3: TGTGCCAGCAGCTTTGGACAGGGGGTAGATAATCAGCCCCAGCATTTT.